The TCR beta chain under discussion was sequenced for a study of low-dose radiotherapy and immunotherapy resistance in tumors. Background on the study: Participants in Cohort 1 were administered 0.5 Gy per fraction at 2-week intervals, to a cumulative dose of 6.5 Gy. Every two weeks, the protocol called for intravenous cyclophosphamide at 200 mg/m2. It was given one day before each radiation and immunotherapy administration. Each patient was administered nivolumab intravenously at 240 mg, which was a flat dose, every two weeks, along with intravenous ipilimumab at 1 mg/kg every six weeks.

This clonotype was found a few times. Gene-specific TRAV and TRBV primers were used for first-strand cDNA, covering alpha and beta chains. The PCR that amplified TCRs ran for 20 cycles, relying on a constant-region primer and a V-primer adapter. One entry per CDR3 protein results from TCRdb running MiXCR on the reads. The data hold 18,000 or so distinct CDR3 sequences, with approximately 79% observed a single time. CDR3 length equals 14 residues. Losses at the gene ends were 7 bases for V and 9 bases for J; bases not matched to a gene: 9. The V call is TRBV12-3 or TRBV12-4, the J call TRBJ2-1; 10 nucleotides agree with TRBD1. The receptor was isolated from a human donor with advanced metastatic prostate, ovarian, gallbladder or colorectal cancer (not recorded which). This table probably holds off-target reads from a library built for another chain. The CDR3 protein is CASTRDRGYGEQFF. For the CDR3, the DNA is TGTGCCAGCACCCGGGACAGGGGTTACGGTGAGCAGTTCTTC.